What follows describes a single T cell receptor (beta chain). Its cognate antigen is unknown. The sample is drawn from a study of T cell clusters in autoimmune cytopenias. The study's findings and limits: TRB repertoire shifts in secondary cytopenia and chronic lymphocytic leukemia mostly reflected lymphoma, not autoimmunity. No cluster-lack signature appeared between secondary cytopenia and chronic lymphocytic leukemia patients, apparently due to lymphoma masking.

TRB was amplified from about 250 ng of peripheral blood genomic DNA per sample. One tube held mixed TRB-A and TRB-B primer pools for touch-down PCR. After re-calling the multiplex PCR reads, TCRdb lists one entry per CDR3 protein, DNA absent. The sample data list around 6,200 distinct CDR3 sequences. CDR3 length equals 13 residues. Germline V gene lookup returns CDR1 MRHNA and CDR2 SNTAGT. This sample was also put to use in a study of T cell repertoires in aging, cancer and after chemotherapy. That source notes: Donors were grouped into six age bands spanning 30 or younger through 70 or older. In cancer patients, declining TCR diversity with age involved lost richness and lost evenness.

This chain uses TRBV6-4 with TRBJ2-7; checking the TCRdb D call of TRBD2 is not possible without DNA. This TCR derives from a human donor in good health. Sequences were obtained from peripheral blood. CDR3 sequence reads: CASSDGPSYEQYF.